The 27 T cell receptor beta chains below were found in one sample sequenced in a study of blood T cell repertoires in COVID-19 (dated by TCRdb to 2018 to 2020). Library construction relied on the immunoSEQ multiplex PCR assay. TCRdb carries this immuneACCESS record with in-frame sequences only. Its versions omit some clonotypes, under half of them owing to an unresolved V gene in the studies checked, with the rest unexplained. In this sample the table shows a few hundred thousand clones, 65% to 90% of which occur a single time. The top ten clones comprise 3.5% to 5% of the sample. Sample: peripheral blood. The receptors were gathered from a middle-aged man with acute or convalescent COVID-19.

There are a few counts of this clone. V gene TRBV7-2 combines with J gene TRBJ1-1, with 7 bases fitting TRBD1. Per germline, CDR1 SGHTA and CDR2 FQGNSA. The CDR3 is 16 residues long. Trimming at V came to 5 bases and at J to 4 bases, leaving 13 bases not matched to a gene. CDR3 bases: TGTGCCAGCAGCCCCCGGGGACAGCAAGGGGGCACTGAAGCTTTCTTT. This codes for CASSPRGQQGGTEAFF.

The gene calls are TRBV23-1 and TRBJ1-4; D is unresolved. TRBV23-1 is an open reading frame whose function is uncertain. The CDR3 consists of 18 residues. The ends were cut back, 1 base at V and 4 bases at J, with 19 bases in the middle. The CDR3 protein is CASSQLIGSGVFNEKLFF. In DNA, the CDR3 is TGCGCCAGCAGTCAATTGATCGGGAGCGGGGTGTTTAATGAAAAACTGTTTTTT.

This chain links TRBV30 with TRBJ2-7, with TRBD1 identical over 10 bases. V dropped 0 bases and J dropped 2; count of bases not matched to a gene: 7. In germline, CDR1 is GTSNPN, CDR2 SVGIG (reference sequence). The CDR3 loop spans 16 amino acids. The CDR3 loop reads CAWSVDDRGLPYEQYF. CDR3 bases: TGTGCCTGGAGTGTAGACGACAGGGGGCTTCCCTACGAGCAGTACTTC.

The chain joins TRBV4-1 to TRBJ1-2; D might be TRBD1 (6 bases). Germline V gene data show CDR1 as MGHRA and CDR2 as YSYEKL. CDR3 length equals 15 residues. Trimming took 3 bases from V and 2 from J, leaving 13 bases between them. CDR3 in amino acids: CASSHPGRGNYGYTF. The CDR3 DNA sequence: TGCGCCAGCAGCCACCCGGGAAGGGGGAACTATGGCTACACCTTC.

The V call is TRBV19, the J call TRBJ1-2; TRBD1 matches at 8 bases. The CDR3 has 14 residues. The junction had 6 bases not matched to a gene; V was cut back by 3 bases and J by 6 bases. The V gene's germline CDR1 is LNHDA and CDR2 SQIVND (reference sequence). CDR3 coding DNA: TGTGCCAGTAGTATGGGGGGACAGGTCGATGGCTACACCTTC. It is translated as CASSMGGQVDGYTF.

The V call is TRBV19, the J call TRBJ2-2; no clear D gene. The germline V and J ends were trimmed by 0 bases and 5 bases, with 4 bases remaining between them. The germline V gene encodes CDR1 LNHDA and CDR2 SQIVND (reference sequence). CDR3 length: 13 amino acids. CDR3 in DNA: TGTGCCAGTAGTATAGATCAGACCGGGGAGCTGTTTTTT. It codes for CASSIDQTGELFF.

This clone is a singleton in its sample. The V and J genes are TRBV18 and TRBJ2-1; 12 bases map to TRBD1. The CDR3 has 16 residues. CDR1 is KGHSH, CDR2 LQKENI, per germline. With 3 bases clipped from V and 6 bases from J, the junction kept 6 bases outside the gene matches. CDR3: CASSPIGTGGSNEQFF. DNA for the CDR3: TGTGCCAGCTCACCCATCGGGACAGGGGGCTCCAATGAGCAGTTCTTC.

The rearrangement joins TRBV7-9 to TRBJ2-5; D may be TRBD1 (6 bases). Germline V CDR1 and CDR2: SEHNR, FQNEAQ (reference sequence). The V and J ends lost 4 bases and 5 bases respectively, with 17 bases between them. This CDR3 region has 15 residues. For the CDR3, the DNA is TGTGCCAGCAGCTCCCCTGGTGGGGGCGCGGAGACCCAGTACTTC. Its translation is CASSSPGGGAETQYF.

This clone showed up just once. In DNA, the CDR3 is TGTGCCAGCAGCCTGGGTTTAGGAGGAAAGAACACTGAAGCTTTCTTT. Residues: CASSLGLGGKNTEAFF. This sequence joins TRBV3-1 (or the pseudogene TRBV3-2) and TRBJ1-1; no reliable D call. The CDR3 totals 16 residues. The V end was cut by 4 bases, the J end by 1 base, with 16 bases between. Germline V lookup: CDR1 LGHDT, CDR2 YNNKEL (reference sequence).

The chain uses TRBV27 and TRBJ2-3, with 9 bases matching TRBD1. This CDR3 has 15 amino acids. Trimming at V came to 5 bases and at J to 7 bases, leaving 10 bases not matched to a gene. The germline CDR1 and CDR2 sequences are MNHEY and SMNVEV (reference sequence). The CDR3 is CASSDRDRVVYTQYF. For the CDR3, the DNA is TGTGCCAGCAGTGACCGGGACAGGGTTGTTTATACGCAGTATTTT.

V and J are TRBV3-1 (or the pseudogene TRBV3-2) and TRBJ1-2; D not certain. The CDR3 spans 12 residues. V lost 10 bases, J lost 4 bases, and 13 bases lay in between. Per germline, CDR1 LGHDT and CDR2 YNNKEL (reference sequence). In DNA, the CDR3 is TGTGCCACCGGCGGCCCCTTCTATGGCTACACCTTC. It encodes CATGGPFYGYTF.

The gene calls are TRBV7-2 and TRBJ1-2; perhaps TRBD1 as D (6 bases). The germline V gene has CDR1 SGHTA and CDR2 FQGNSA. The CDR3 sequence is 15 residues long. The germline V and J ends were trimmed by 5 bases and 1 base, with 14 bases remaining between them. The CDR3 DNA is TGTGCCAGCAGCCTGGACAGCAACAATAACTATGGCTACACCTTC. Translation: CASSLDSNNNYGYTF.

The chain couples TRBV18 to TRBJ2-1; 9 bases are a match to TRBD1. This CDR3 region has 15 residues. Germline loops: CDR1 KGHSH, CDR2 LQKENI. V was clipped by 6 bases and J by 7 bases; unmatched bases: 10. Written as DNA, the CDR3 is TGTGCCAGCTCCGACGGGGACAGGGCACATAATGAGCAGTTCTTC. This codes for CASSDGDRAHNEQFF.

This clone was observed a single time. The rearrangement uses TRBV7-9 and TRBJ2-5; 8 bases match TRBD1. The V gene's germline CDR1 is SEHNR and CDR2 FQNEAQ (reference sequence). J gave up 5 bases and V 4 bases, and 12 bases lay outside the gene matches. The CDR3 has 16 residues. Here the CDR3 DNA reads TGTGCCAGCAGCTCCGGACAGGGTGCCTACCGGGAGACCCAGTACTTC. It translates to CASSSGQGAYRETQYF.

The V call is TRBV6-6, the J call TRBJ1-4; TRBD1 might be the D (5 bases). The CDR3 runs 14 residues. Per germline, CDR1 MNHNY and CDR2 SVGAGI (reference sequence). With 5 bases removed from V and 0 bases from J, the gap between germline ends came to 7 bases. For the CDR3, the DNA is TGTGCCAGCAGTACAGGCGCAACTAATGAAAAACTGTTTTTT. It specifies CASSTGATNEKLFF.

The table lists this clone with a few counts. The genes are TRBV3-1 (or the pseudogene TRBV3-2) and TRBJ1-5; 8 bases map to TRBD1. The CDR3 has 15 amino acids. CDR1 and CDR2 from the germline V gene are LGHDT and YNNKEL (reference sequence). V dropped 4 bases and J dropped 3; count of bases not matched to a gene: 5. The CDR3 protein is CASSPDRATNQPQHF. The CDR3, as DNA: TGTGCCAGCAGCCCGGACAGGGCCACCAATCAGCCCCAGCATTTT.

This chain links TRBV11-2 with TRBJ2-7, with 7 bases that match TRBD1. Germline-derived CDR1 and CDR2 are SGHAT and FQNNGV. The junction had 5 bases not matched to a gene; V was cut back by 6 bases and J by 6 bases. This CDR3 spans 12 amino acids. CDR3 loop: CASRLTGAEQYF. CDR3 DNA: TGTGCCAGCAGACTTACAGGGGCCGAGCAGTACTTC.

The chain employs TRBV5-8 and TRBJ2-7, with TRBD1 matching 8 bases. CDR3 length: 15 residues. Germline loops: CDR1 SGHTS, CDR2 YDEGEE. Trimming at V came to 5 bases and at J to 5 bases, leaving 12 bases not matched to a gene. The CDR3 nucleotides read TGTGCCAGCAGTCCCGGGACAGGTCTTTTCAACGAGCAGTACTTC. It translates to CASSPGTGLFNEQYF.

The rearrangement joins TRBV18 to TRBJ2-2; TRBD2 matches 11 bases. Trimming cost V 3 bases and J 2 bases; bases outside gene matches: 2. CDR3 length equals 16 residues. Germline CDR1 KGHSH, CDR2 LQKENI. The CDR3, as DNA: TGTGCCAGCTCACCCGGGACTAGCGGAAACACCGGGGAGCTGTTTTTT. It specifies CASSPGTSGNTGELFF. The full variable domain, its missing parts supplied by reference TRBV18 and TRBJ2-2, is NAGVMQNPRHLVRRRGQEARLRCSPMKGHSHVYWYRQLPEEGLKFMVYLQKENIIDESGMPKERFSAEFPKEGPSILRIQQVVRGDSAAYFCASSPGTSGNTGELFFGEGSRLTVL.

This chain connects TRBV6-5 to TRBJ1-4; D gene uncertain. Trimming left V 0 bases short and J 10 bases short, with 12 bases between. The CDR3 spans 14 residues. Looked up from germline, CDR1 is MNHEY and CDR2 is SVGAGI. The CDR3 DNA follows: TGTGCCAGCAGTTACTCGACCCGGGATGGAAAACTGTTTTTT. It specifies CASSYSTRDGKLFF.

V is TRBV5-6 and J is TRBJ1-5; 7 bases are shared with TRBD1. The CDR3 length is 15 residues. Germline CDR1 is SGHDT and CDR2 is YYEEEE. Trimming at V came to 4 bases and at J to 2 bases, leaving 6 bases not matched to a gene. CDR3 in amino acids: CASSPQGLGNQPQHF. CDR3 nucleotide sequence: TGTGCCAGCAGCCCACAGGGGCTGGGCAATCAGCCCCAGCATTTT.

The J gene is TRBJ1-2, the V gene TRBV15, with D possibly TRBD1 on 6 matching bases. The CDR3 runs 16 residues. The V end lost 0 bases, the J end lost 4 bases, and 15 bases lay between the germline ends. Germline CDR1 and CDR2: LNHNV and YYDKDF (reference sequence). The CDR3 nucleotides read TGTGCCACCAGCAGAGACACCACACAGGGTGCCTATGGCTACACCTTC. This translates into CATSRDTTQGAYGYTF.

This clone was recorded only once. This chain connects TRBV4-1 to TRBJ2-7, with a weak D call TRBD2 (5 bases). With 1 base removed from V and 2 bases from J, the gap between germline ends came to 15 bases. This CDR3 is 16 amino acids long. Germline loops: CDR1 MGHRA, CDR2 YSYEKL. The CDR3 is CASSQGLDRGTYEQYF. For the CDR3, the DNA is TGCGCCAGCAGCCAAGGATTAGACCGGGGTACCTACGAGCAGTACTTC.

This rearrangement joins TRBV7-2 to TRBJ1-1; possible D gene TRBD1, 6 bases. Trimming left V 3 bases short and J 0 bases short, with 8 bases between. CDR1 is SGHTA, CDR2 FQGNSA, per germline. The CDR3 has 14 amino acids. The CDR3 spells CASSFTGLNTEAFF. CDR3 DNA: TGTGCCAGCAGCTTTACAGGGTTGAACACTGAAGCTTTCTTT.

The rearrangement joins TRBV6-1 to TRBJ1-2; D remains unclear. The CDR3 runs to 14 residues. Per the germline V gene, CDR1 is MNHNS and CDR2 is SASEGT. V lost 3 bases and J lost 1, with 9 bases in between. DNA for the CDR3: TGTGCCAGCAGTGAGGTTGAGAATAACTATGGCTACACCTTC. Translating it yields CASSEVENNYGYTF.

The chain is built from TRBV5-6 and TRBJ1-1; no reliable D call. Trimming pared 0 bases from V and 0 bases from J, leaving 12 bases between. CDR3 size: 16 residues. Per germline, CDR1 SGHDT and CDR2 YYEEEE. For the CDR3, the DNA is TGTGCCAGCAGCTTGGATGGCAGGCCCTTGAACACTGAAGCTTTCTTT. Protein product: CASSLDGRPLNTEAFF.

The V call is TRBV5-1, the J call TRBJ2-5; perhaps TRBD1 as D (6 bases). Germline lookup yields CDR1 SGHRS and CDR2 YFSETQ. The length of the CDR3 is 14 residues. V lost 4 bases to trimming and J lost 5 bases, with 15 bases between them. The CDR3 region is CASSLAGARETQYF. DNA of the CDR3: TGCGCCAGCAGCCTGGCAGGGGCTCGGGAGACCCAGTACTTC.